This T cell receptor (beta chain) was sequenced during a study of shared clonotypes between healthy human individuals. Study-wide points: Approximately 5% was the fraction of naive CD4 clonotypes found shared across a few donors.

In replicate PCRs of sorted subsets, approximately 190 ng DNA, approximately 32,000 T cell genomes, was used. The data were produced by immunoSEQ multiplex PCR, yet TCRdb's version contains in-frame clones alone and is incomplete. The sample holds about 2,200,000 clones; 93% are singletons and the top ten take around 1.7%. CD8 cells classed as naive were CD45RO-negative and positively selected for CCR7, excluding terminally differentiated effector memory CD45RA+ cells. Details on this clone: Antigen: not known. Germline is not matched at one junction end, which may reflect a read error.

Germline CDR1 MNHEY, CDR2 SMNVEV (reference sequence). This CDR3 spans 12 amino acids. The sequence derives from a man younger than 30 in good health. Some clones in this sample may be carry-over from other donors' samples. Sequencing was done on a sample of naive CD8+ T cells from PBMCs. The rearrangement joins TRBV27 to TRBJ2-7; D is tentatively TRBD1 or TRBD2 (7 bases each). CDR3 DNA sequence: TGTGCCACCAGGGGGGGGGTCTACGAACAGTACTTC. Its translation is CATRGGVYEQYF.